Listed here are 14 T cell receptor beta chains from one sample, sequenced in a study of cytomegalovirus exposure and HLA in healthy donors. 13 Jbeta primers and 60 Vbeta primers were used for the PCR. The assay was immunoSEQ multiplex PCR, and TCRdb's table has in-frame clones only and misses some. The sample contains about 130,000 clones, 60% to 80% of which appear only once. Sequenced material: PBMCs. The receptor source for this set is a female donor in good health and CMV-seronegative.

This chain joins TRBV13 and TRBJ2-5; D is ambiguous. Trimming cost V 3 bases and J 1 base, with 6 bases left between them. The CDR3 spans 13 residues. Germline-derived CDR1 and CDR2 are PRHDT and FYEKMQ (reference sequence). CDR3 sequence: CASSLQVQETQYF. The CDR3 nucleotides read TGTGCCAGCAGCTTGCAGGTCCAAGAGACCCAGTACTTC.

V is TRBV28 and J is TRBJ2-7; D perhaps matches TRBD2 (6 bases). The V and J ends lost 10 bases and 5 bases respectively, with 15 bases between them. The CDR3 is 12 residues long. From germline, CDR1 is MDHEN and CDR2 SYDVKM. The CDR3 is CAIRRGSDEQYF. In DNA form, the CDR3 reads TGTGCCATACGTCGGGGGAGCGACGAGCAGTACTTC.

This clone showed up just once. The rearrangement links TRBV7-3 to TRBJ2-3; 10 bases line up with TRBD2. CDR1 is SGHTA, CDR2 FQGTGA, per germline. V lost 5 bases to trimming and J lost 4 bases; unmatched junction nucleotides: 6. The CDR3 covers 15 residues. The CDR3 region is CASSLSSGSSDTQYF. The DNA for the CDR3 is TGTGCCAGCAGCCTGTCTAGCGGGAGCTCAGATACGCAGTATTTT.

This clone was seen just once. The rearrangement joins TRBV14 to TRBJ2-3; 9 nucleotides agree with TRBD2. The germline V gene encodes CDR1 SGHDN and CDR2 FVKESK. Trimming at V came to 1 base and at J to 5 bases, leaving 13 bases not matched to a gene. The CDR3 loop spans 18 amino acids. The CDR3 sequence: CASSQGGFGLARQDTQYF. In DNA, the CDR3 is TGTGCCAGCAGCCAAGGGGGATTCGGACTAGCGAGACAAGATACGCAGTATTTT.

This clone appeared once. The chain couples TRBV4-1 to TRBJ2-7; possible D gene TRBD2, 6 bases. Trimming removed 3 bases at V and 1 base at J, with 13 bases between. CDR1 is MGHRA, CDR2 YSYEKL, per germline. CDR3 length: 15 residues. The CDR3 protein is CASSHLLGGSYEQYF. The CDR3, as DNA: TGCGCCAGCAGCCACCTACTTGGGGGGTCCTACGAGCAGTACTTC.

V is TRBV7-2 and J is TRBJ1-5; D is uncertain. Trimming pared 10 bases from V and 3 bases from J, leaving 13 bases between. Looked up from germline, CDR1 is SGHTA and CDR2 is FQGNSA. CDR3 size: 13 residues. CDR3 sequence: CAISGGNNQPQHF. In nucleotides, the CDR3 is TGTGCCATCTCGGGCGGGAACAATCAGCCCCAGCATTTT.

About this clone: The junction and the germline gene differ at one end; a read error may be behind it. The V gene is TRBV7-9, the J gene TRBJ2-7, with a possible D match to TRBD2 (6 bases). The CDR3 contains 13 residues. Germline assignment: CDR1 SEHNR and CDR2 FQNEAQ (reference sequence). CDR3 DNA: TGTTCCAGCAATCGGGAGAAAGATTACGAGCAGTACTTC. Translating it yields CSSNREKDYEQYF.

The V call is TRBV6-1, the J call TRBJ1-5; 10 positions match TRBD1. Germline trimming cut 4 bases from V and 6 bases from J; bases unmatched to any gene: 3. CDR1 and CDR2 from the germline V gene are MNHNS and SASEGT. CDR3 length: 14 amino acids. The CDR3 is CASSVGQGGQPQHF. Here the CDR3 DNA reads TGTGCCAGCAGTGTAGGACAGGGGGGTCAGCCCCAGCATTTT.

V gene TRBV9 combines with J gene TRBJ1-1; TRBD1 matches 7 bases. Germline V gives CDR1 SGDLS, CDR2 YYNGEE. This CDR3 is 15 amino acids long. Unmatched junction bases numbered 11, after V lost 4 bases and J lost 5 bases. CDR3 DNA: TGTGCCAGCAGCCCAAGGACAGGCGGCGGAACTGAAGCTTTCTTT. Translating it yields CASSPRTGGGTEAFF.

This clone was seen more than once but under ten times. The chain is built from TRBV7-9 and TRBJ1-2; the D gene is possibly TRBD1 (5 bases). Germline V gives CDR1 SEHNR, CDR2 FQNEAQ (reference sequence). The CDR3 is made up of 13 amino acids. The V gene lost 4 bases and the J gene lost 4 bases, with 10 bases spanning the gap. This CDR3 is CASSWDSGYGYTF. DNA for the CDR3: TGTGCCAGCAGCTGGGACTCAGGCTATGGCTACACCTTC.

The chain couples TRBV27 to TRBJ2-2, with 7 bases fitting TRBD2. The germline CDR1 and CDR2 sequences are MNHEY and SMNVEV (reference sequence). V was clipped by 6 bases and J by 2 bases; unmatched bases: 9. The CDR3 is 16 amino acids. CDR3 DNA: TGTGCCAGCAGCCGTGGGGGGACTACTAACACCGGGGAGCTGTTTTTT. Protein product: CASSRGGTTNTGELFF.

This clone has a handful of counts. This chain joins TRBV5-1 and TRBJ2-7, with 10 bases identical to TRBD1. Germline lookup yields CDR1 SGHRS and CDR2 YFSETQ. J gave up 1 base and V 4 bases, and 11 bases lay outside the gene matches. CDR3 size: 17 residues. CDR3 coding DNA: TGCGCCAGCAGCCTCCTGGGAGGGACAGGGGCTTCCTACGAGCAGTACTTC. Translating it yields CASSLLGGTGASYEQYF.

The chain couples TRBV5-1 to TRBJ2-7, with 11 bases matching TRBD2. CDR1 is SGHRS and CDR2 is YFSETQ in the germline V gene. V was clipped by 4 bases and J by 7 bases; unmatched bases: 7. The CDR3 runs to 14 residues. CDR3 protein: CASSTPGTSGEQYF. The CDR3 DNA reads as TGCGCCAGCAGCACCCCCGGGACTAGCGGTGAGCAGTACTTC.

The chain has TRBV27 and TRBJ2-5; D is unclear. The J call may be incorrect, as the DNA end agrees better with TRBJ2-7. Germline lookup yields CDR1 MNHEY and CDR2 SMNVEV (reference sequence). This CDR3 contains 13 residues. This chain's CDR3 is CASSSPLSYEQYF. The CDR3 nucleotides read TGTGCCAGCAGTTCCCCCCTATCCTACGAGCAGTACTTC.